This T cell receptor beta chain was profiled in a study of CD8 T cells in Susac syndrome. Germline V gene lookup returns CDR1 SSHAT and CDR2 FNYEAQ (reference sequence). This CDR3 is 16 amino acids long. An input of about 0.5 to 1 ug of RNA was subjected to reverse transcription using random hexamers. TCRdb reprocessed the immunoSEQ multiplex PCR reads with MiXCR, giving one entry per CDR3 protein. The sample lists approximately 270,000 distinct CDR3 sequences, roughly 95% seen once, with 0.055% to 0.075% in the top ten. This clonotype was seen just once. The V call is TRBV7-7, the J call TRBJ2-7, with TRBD2 matching over 7 bases. This clonotype was sampled from a human donor with multiple sclerosis. Sequenced sample: CD4+ T cells from PBMCs. The CDR3: CASSLGSGGSLYEQYV. CDR3 in DNA: TGTGCTAGCAGCTTAGGGTCGGGCGGGAGCCTCTACGAGCAGTACGTC.